A single sample is the source of the 31 T cell receptor beta chains below, sequenced in a study of breast tumors, draining lymph nodes, adjacent tissues. TCRdb independently ran MiXCR on the multiplex PCR reads; one entry per CDR3 protein. The sample holds 45,000 to 65,000 distinct CDR3 sequences, under 55% seen once. The source material was breast tumor tissue. The receptor source for this set is a female donor with breast cancer. Some clones in this sample may be carry-over from other donors' samples.

As to this clonotype: The junction does not match germline at one end; this may be a read error. This chain joins TRBV11-2 and TRBJ2-5, with 8 bases lining up with TRBD2. The CDR3 covers 15 residues. The V gene's germline CDR1 is SGHAT and CDR2 FQNNGV. The CDR3 DNA is TGTGCCAGCAGCTTTGCGGGACTAGGGGTCGAGACCCAGGACTTC. Translating it yields CASSFAGLGVETQDF.

There are many counts of this clonotype. This sequence joins TRBV7-8 and TRBJ1-3; no clear D. The germline CDR1 and CDR2 sequences are SGHVS and FQNEAQ. V was shortened by 2 bases and J by 4 bases, with 9 bases between the two germline ends. There are 14 residues in the CDR3. The CDR3 region is CASSLRADGNTIYF. CDR3 in DNA: TGTGCCAGCAGCTTAAGGGCAGACGGAAACACCATATATTTT.

The V gene is TRBV7-2, the J gene TRBJ2-7; a weak D match, TRBD1 (5 bases). The CDR3 totals 16 residues. CDR1 and CDR2 (germline): SGHTA, FQGNSA. Trimming cost V 1 base and J 6 bases, with 19 bases left between them. The chain's CDR3 is CASSLEGWAAMGEQYF. The CDR3 nucleotides read TGTGCCAGCAGCTTAGAGGGGTGGGCCGCCATGGGCGAGCAGTACTTC.

The rearrangement uses TRBV20-1 and TRBJ2-1; TRBD2 aligns across 8 bases. Germline V gene sequence: CDR1 DFQATT, CDR2 SNEGSKA (reference sequence). The V gene end was trimmed by 4 bases and the J gene end by 6 bases; junction bases not matched to a gene: 8. There are 14 residues in the CDR3. The CDR3 loop is CSATSGSLGNEQFF. The CDR3 region has the DNA TGCAGTGCTACCAGCGGGAGCCTAGGCAATGAGCAGTTCTTC.

This chain joins TRBV11-3 and TRBJ2-3; D is possibly TRBD2 (5 bases). The CDR3 contains 15 residues. Germline values: CDR1 SGHNT, CDR2 YENEEA. V shed 0 bases and J shed 4 bases, with 11 bases lying between them. In DNA, the CDR3 is TGTGCCAGCAGCTTAGATCGGCTAGCCTCAGATACGCAGTATTTT. Amino acids: CASSLDRLASDTQYF.

This clonotype was seen many times. The V and J genes are TRBV7-2 and TRBJ2-4; D gene unclear. V lost 0 bases, J lost 0 bases, and 3 bases lay in between. This CDR3 comprises 14 residues. Germline V lookup: CDR1 SGHTA, CDR2 FQGNSA. CDR3 amino acids: CASSLALAKNIQYF. The CDR3 DNA sequence: TGTGCCAGCAGCTTAGCTCTAGCCAAAAACATTCAGTACTTC.

On this clonotype itself: A junction end diverges from the germline sequence, so it may reflect a read error. The rearrangement links TRBV7-9 to TRBJ2-5; TRBD1 matches at 10 bases. The CDR3 loop spans 16 amino acids. CDR1 is SEHNR and CDR2 is FQNEAQ in the germline V gene (reference sequence). DNA for the CDR3: TGTGCCGGCAGCTTAGCTTCGGGACAGGGGCAAGAGACCCAGTACTTC. It translates to CAGSLASGQGQETQYF.

The rearrangement links TRBV11-2 to TRBJ2-3; D uncertain. The CDR3 extends over 11 amino acids. Germline-derived CDR1 and CDR2 are SGHAT and FQNNGV. Trimming removed 2 bases from V and 14 bases from J, with 11 bases in between. The CDR3 sequence is CASSLRFTPYF. Written as DNA, the CDR3 is TGTGCCAGCAGCTTACGGTTTACACCGTATTTT.

The V and J genes are TRBV10-1 and TRBJ2-3; no clear D. Germline V gene sequence: CDR1 WNHNN, CDR2 SYGVQD (reference sequence). Trimming took off 3 bases at V and 9 bases at J, with 7 bases between the two ends. The CDR3 is made up of 11 amino acids. The CDR3 loop is CASSDPSTQYF. DNA of the CDR3: TGCGCCAGCAGTGATCCATCGACGCAGTATTTT.

This clonotype was counted a few times. The chain has TRBV30 and TRBJ1-6; TRBD1 matches at 7 bases. The V gene end was trimmed by 5 bases and the J gene end by 10 bases; junction bases not matched to a gene: 11. The CDR3 covers 14 residues. Looked up from germline, CDR1 is GTSNPN and CDR2 is SVGIG (reference sequence). The CDR3 nucleotides read TGTGCCTGGGAAACGACAGGGTCCGGCTCACCCCTCCACTTT. This sequence encodes CAWETTGSGSPLHF. The full variable domain, in which reference TRBV30 and TRBJ1-6 provide the parts outside the CDR3, is SQTIHQWPATLVQPVGSPLSLECTVEGTSNPNLYWYRQAAGRGLQLLFYSVGIGQISSEVPQNLSASRPQDRQFILSSKKLLLSDSGFYLCAWETTGSGSPLHFGNGTRLTVT.

This chain links TRBV7-2 with TRBJ2-5; D unresolved. This CDR3 region has 11 residues. Germline CDR1 is SGHTA and CDR2 is FQGNSA. The V gene lost 7 bases and the J gene lost 5 bases, with 8 bases spanning the gap. DNA of the CDR3: TGTGCCAGCACCCAATCGGAGACCCAGTACTTC. The encoded protein is CASTQSETQYF.

The chain recombines TRBV7-2 with TRBJ2-7; 9 bases fit TRBD2. CDR1 and CDR2 from the germline V gene are SGHTA and FQGNSA. The J segment lost 4 bases and the V segment lost 1 base, leaving 2 bases of the junction unmatched. The CDR3 spans 14 residues. This chain's CDR3 is CASSLVSGRYEQYF. CDR3 bases: TGTGCCAGCAGCTTAGTTAGCGGGAGATACGAGCAGTACTTC.

The chain combines TRBV7-9 with TRBJ2-1; TRBD2 is a possible D gene (6 bases). The CDR3 totals 17 residues. Germline assignment: CDR1 SEHNR and CDR2 FQNEAQ (reference sequence). V shed 4 bases and J shed 0 bases, with 16 bases lying between them. CDR3 loop: CASSSHRGRSSYNEQFF. CDR3 DNA sequence: TGTGCCAGCAGCTCCCATCGTGGGAGGAGCTCCTACAATGAGCAGTTCTTC.

This clonotype appeared many times. The V gene is TRBV19, the J gene TRBJ1-2; 10 nucleotides agree with TRBD1. Germline V gene lookup returns CDR1 LNHDA and CDR2 SQIVND (reference sequence). The CDR3 has 15 amino acids. With 4 bases clipped from V and 4 bases from J, the junction kept 6 bases outside the gene matches. CDR3: CASSSSGQGSYGYTF. The CDR3 coding sequence is TGTGCCAGTAGTAGTTCGGGACAGGGGAGCTATGGCTACACCTTC.

This clonotype was seen a single time. It is unclear where the CDR3 begins or ends on the DNA, so no DNA is shown, and the CDR3 is as TCRdb lists it. The chain employs TRBV20-1 and TRBJ1-2. The germline V gene has CDR1 DFQATT and CDR2 SNEGSKA (reference sequence). The CDR3 is 17 amino acids long, termini counted. CDR3: CSAITGFGDTQYFGYTF.

A note on this clonotype: The germline gene is not matched at one end of the junction; a read error may be the cause. The V and J genes are TRBV20-1 and TRBJ2-3; TRBD2 matches 14 bases. The CDR3 is made up of 13 amino acids. Germline CDR1 reads DFQATT; CDR2 reads SNEGSKA (reference sequence). In DNA form, the CDR3 reads TGCAGTGCCCGACTAGCGGGAGGGGATATGCAGTATTTT. Encoded protein: CSARLAGGDMQYF.

This clonotype was counted at least ten times. J is TRBJ1-3 and V is TRBV9; D gene ambiguous. CDR1 SGDLS and CDR2 YYNGEE come from the germline V gene. The CDR3 length is 15 residues. Trimming pared 0 bases from V and 3 bases from J, leaving 10 bases between. The CDR3 DNA is TGTGCCAGCAGCGTAGATAGTCTTGTTGGAAACACCATATATTTT. Translating it yields CASSVDSLVGNTIYF. Based on the CDR3 plus reference TRBV9 and TRBJ1-3, the full variable domain is DSGVTQTPKHLITATGQRVTLRCSPRSGDLSVYWYQQSLDQGLQFLIQYYNGEERAKGNILERFSAQQFPDLHSELNLSSLELGDSALYFCASSVDSLVGNTIYFGEGSWLTVV.

This clonotype came up many times. The CDR3 region has the DNA TGTGCCAGCAGCTTGTGGGGTCAAACCTACGAGCAGTACTTC. It is translated as CASSLWGQTYEQYF. The chain employs TRBV5-8 and TRBJ2-7; the D is unclear. V dropped 1 base and J dropped 2 bases, with 10 bases sitting between them. Germline lookup yields CDR1 SGHTS and CDR2 YDEGEE. CDR3 length: 14 residues. The entire variable domain, with the rest obtained from reference TRBV5-8 and TRBJ2-7, is as follows: EAGVTQSPTHLIKTRGQQATLRCSPISGHTSVYWYQQALGLGLQFLLWYDEGEERNRGNFPPRFSGRQFPNYSSELNVNALELEDSALYLCASSLWGQTYEQYFGPGTRLTVT.

This clonotype was observed a few times. Given a much more abundant clone one base away, this may be a read error. This sequence joins TRBV6-2 or TRBV6-3 and TRBJ2-3; D is ambiguous. V shed 5 bases and J shed 0 bases, with 18 bases lying between them. Germline V gene data show CDR1 as MNHEY and CDR2 as SVGEGT. This CDR3 comprises 17 residues. This chain's CDR3 is CASSHWSGTTSTDTQYF. CDR3 in DNA: TGTGCCAGCAGTCACTGGTCGGGTACCACTAGCACAGATACGCAGTATTTT.

A remark on this clonotype: One end of the junction is discordant with germline, which a read error may explain. The chain has TRBV7-9 and TRBJ2-3; a weak D match, TRBD2 (6 bases). The CDR3 has 13 amino acids. Germline-derived CDR1 and CDR2 are SEHNR and FQNEAQ (reference sequence). The CDR3 is CAGSLVGGQTQYF. As DNA, the CDR3 is TGTGCCGGCAGCTTAGTTGGAGGGCAGACGCAATATTTT.

As to this clonotype: This could be a read error, since a much larger clone is one nucleotide away. The chain carries TRBV14 and TRBJ2-2; perhaps D is TRBD1 or TRBD2 (6 bases each). V lost 4 bases, J lost 5 bases, and 14 bases lay in between. Germline CDR1 reads SGHDN; CDR2 reads FVKESK. This CDR3 has 15 residues. CDR3: CASSRWGAGTGELFF. The CDR3 DNA reads TGTGCCAGCAGCCGCTGGGGGGCGGGGACCGGGGAGCTGTTTTTT.

This clonotype showed up many times. This chain joins TRBV19 and TRBJ2-1, with 8 bases that match TRBD2. Germline V gene lookup returns CDR1 LNHDA and CDR2 SQIVND (reference sequence). The CDR3 has 16 residues. J gave up 6 bases and V 3 bases, and 10 bases lay outside the gene matches. CDR3 in amino acids: CASSIKSGSIFNEQFF. The DNA for the CDR3 is TGTGCCAGTAGTATCAAGAGCGGGAGTATTTTCAATGAGCAGTTCTTC. Looking up the rest from reference TRBV19 and TRBJ2-1 gives the full variable domain: DGGITQSPKYLFRKEGQNVTLSCEQNLNHDAMYWYRQDPGQGLRLIYYSQIVNDFQKGDIAEGYSVSREKKESFPLTVTSAQKNPTAFYLCASSIKSGSIFNEQFFGPGTRLTVL.

In this sample, this clonotype turned up many times. This chain links TRBV7-2 with TRBJ2-7; 8 positions match TRBD2. There are 13 residues in the CDR3. Trimming cost V 3 bases and J 6 bases; bases outside gene matches: 4. CDR1 and CDR2 from the germline V gene are SGHTA and FQGNSA. CDR3 sequence: CASSFGRAVEQYF. In DNA, the CDR3 is TGTGCCAGCAGCTTCGGGAGGGCCGTCGAGCAGTACTTC.

This clonotype was observed many times. This chain uses TRBV19 with TRBJ2-1; 8 bases match TRBD2. The CDR3 contains 12 residues. Germline V gene lookup returns CDR1 LNHDA and CDR2 SQIVND (reference sequence). V lost 4 bases, J lost 8 bases, and 1 base stayed unmatched. The CDR3 nucleotides are TGTGCCAGTAGTACTAGCGGGCATGAGCAGTTCTTC. This encodes CASSTSGHEQFF.

Regarding this clonotype: Just one base apart from a much larger clone, this may be a read error. The chain links TRBV5-1 to TRBJ2-7; D gene unclear. Per germline, CDR1 SGHRS and CDR2 YFSETQ. CDR3 length equals 13 residues. This CDR3 reads CASSPVTSYDQYF. CDR3 in DNA: TGCGCCAGCAGCCCGGTGACCTCCTACGACCAGTACTTC.

This clonotype was counted at least ten times. The rearrangement uses TRBV10-3 and TRBJ1-1; the D is unclear. Trimming removed 6 bases at V and 7 bases at J, with 9 bases between. This CDR3 contains 11 residues. CDR1 and CDR2 (germline): ENHRY, SYGVKD. In nucleotides, the CDR3 is TGTGCCATCAGAACCGGGAATGAAGCTTTCTTT. It yields the protein CAIRTGNEAFF.

This clonotype was seen many times. This chain uses TRBV6-4 with TRBJ2-1, with TRBD2 identical over 7 bases. The length of the CDR3 is 13 residues. V was clipped by 4 bases and J by 3 bases; unmatched bases: 0. CDR1 is MRHNA, CDR2 SNTAGT, per germline. CDR3 DNA: TGTGCCAGCAGTGGGACTAGCTACAATGAGCAGTTCTTC. Residues: CASSGTSYNEQFF.

Concerning this clonotype: A read error may explain this, as a much larger clone is one base away. The V and J genes are TRBV11-2 and TRBJ2-1; a weak D match, TRBD1 (5 bases). The CDR3 totals 11 residues. CDR1 and CDR2 from the germline V gene are SGHAT and FQNNGV. The CDR3 nucleotides read TGTGCCAGCAGCAGGGGTTTAGAGCCGTTCTTC. It yields the protein CASSRGLEPFF. The variable domain in full, completed from reference TRBV11-2 and TRBJ2-1, reads EAGVAQSPRYKIIEKRQSVAFWCNPISGHATLYWYQQILGQGPKLLIQFQNNGVVDDSQLPKDRFSAERLKGVDSTLKIQPAKLEDSAVYLCASSRGLEPFFGPGTRLTVL.

As for this clonotype: It is unclear where the CDR3 begins or ends on the DNA, so no DNA is shown, and the CDR3 is as TCRdb lists it. The rearrangement links TRBV9 to TRBJ2-6; the D call TRBD2 from the table was never checked on the DNA. Per the germline V gene, CDR1 is SGDLS and CDR2 is YYNGEE. The CDR3 spans 15 residues, counting both ends. CDR3 protein: CASGERSVGFGTEAF.

This clonotype has a count of ten or more. The chain uses TRBV19 and TRBJ2-5; D remains unclear. Looked up from germline, CDR1 is LNHDA and CDR2 is SQIVND (reference sequence). The CDR3 consists of 11 residues. Trimming removed 2 bases from V and 4 bases from J, with 2 bases in between. The CDR3, as DNA: TGTGCCAGTAGTATAAGAGAGACCCAGTACTTC. Translated: CASSIRETQYF.

The rearrangement uses TRBV6-2 or TRBV6-3 and TRBJ2-1; no definite D call. Trimming removed 9 bases at V and 7 bases at J, with 13 bases between. This CDR3 has 12 amino acids. CDR1 and CDR2 from the germline V gene are MNHEY and SVGEGT. The CDR3 nucleotides are TGTGCCAGGCCGTCGTGGTTTAATGAGCAGTTCTTC. Protein product: CARPSWFNEQFF.